The source of this TCR beta chain is a study of T cell repertoires in cytomegalovirus infection (dated by TCRdb to 2018 to 2020). About the full investigation: Donor HLA type was relevant to the analysis, because carriage of CMV infection together with the matching HLA type was indicated by public TCR beta signatures.

Concerning this clonotype itself: The antigen it recognizes is unknown. No base qualities exist here, and no much larger clone lies one base off it.

The full study reports these points: In both this cohort and an independent roughly 350-donor cohort, the cumulative frequency of public TCR beta family members distinguished carriers of CMV infection plus the relevant HLA type. The ex vivo response was dominated by HLA-C-restricted CMV-specific TCR beta clonotypes, which also provided the single most frequent clonotype in two of eight donors.

The data were produced on an Illumina HiSeq 1500. In-frame beta chains were kept once TCRdb had trimmed the public reads at Q25 with fastp and called clones with MiXCR. Every entry covers one CDR3 protein and lists the most common genes and DNA from its rows. The sample table records some 390,000 distinct CDR3 sequences; around a sixth of these occur just once. The ten largest clones represent about 10% of the sample. There are 15 amino acids in the CDR3, from cysteine to phenylalanine inclusive. The sequence is cut down to CDR3 DNA, 45 bases in frame from base 1. For CDR1 and CDR2, the germline V gene lists SGHAT and FQNNGV. For this chain, trimming is 1 base at the V end and 11 bases at the J end, and the number of junction bases without a gene match is 10.

This clonotype was obtained from a human donor in good health (CMV status not recorded). Some clones in this sample may be carry-over from other donors' samples. The sequence is built from TRBV11-2 and TRBJ1-4; 7 junctional bases match TRBD1. Sequenced sample: PBMCs. The CDR3 has the sequence CASSLASGEGAKLFF. In nucleotides, the sequence is TGTGCCAGCAGCTTAGCCTCAGGGGAGGGGGCGAAACTGTTTTTT. The reference TRBV11-2 and TRBJ1-4 proteins fill in what lies around the CDR3, so the full variable domain reads EAGVAQSPRYKIIEKRQSVAFWCNPISGHATLYWYQQILGQGPKLLIQFQNNGVVDDSQLPKDRFSAERLKGVDSTLKIQPAKLEDSAVYLCASSLASGEGAKLFFGSGTQLSVL.